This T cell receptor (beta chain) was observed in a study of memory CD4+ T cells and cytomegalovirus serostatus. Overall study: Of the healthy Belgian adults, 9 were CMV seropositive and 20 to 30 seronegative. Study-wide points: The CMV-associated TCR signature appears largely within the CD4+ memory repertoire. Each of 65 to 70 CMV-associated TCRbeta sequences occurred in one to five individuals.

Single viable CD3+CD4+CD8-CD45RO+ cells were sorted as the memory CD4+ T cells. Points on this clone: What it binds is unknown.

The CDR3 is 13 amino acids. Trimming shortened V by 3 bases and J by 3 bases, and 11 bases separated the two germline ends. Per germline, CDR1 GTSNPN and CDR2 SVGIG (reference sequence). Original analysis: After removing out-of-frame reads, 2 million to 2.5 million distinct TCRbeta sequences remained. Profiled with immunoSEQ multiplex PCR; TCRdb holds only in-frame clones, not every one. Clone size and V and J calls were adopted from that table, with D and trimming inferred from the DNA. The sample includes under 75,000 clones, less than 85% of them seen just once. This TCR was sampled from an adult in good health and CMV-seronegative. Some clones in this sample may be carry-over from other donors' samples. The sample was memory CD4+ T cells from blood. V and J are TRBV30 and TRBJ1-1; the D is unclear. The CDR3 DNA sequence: TGTGCCTGGAGAGGATCACGGGACACTGAAGCTTTCTTT. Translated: CAWRGSRDTEAFF.